Listed below are T cell receptor beta chains from one sample, sequenced in a study of circulating and synovial CD4+ cells in juvenile arthritis. TCRdb's copy holds only in-frame clones and misses some; the assay was immunoSEQ multiplex PCR. The sample includes 35,000 or so clones, roughly 95% of them seen just once. Specimen: CD4+ T cells from blood. The receptors come from a human donor with juvenile idiopathic arthritis. CDR3s include the opening cysteine and the closing phenylalanine or tryptophan. D genes are given only for firm matches. Size tells how often a clone was seen (once, few, many) or the class of an expanded clone, and some rows leave it out.

. | TRBJ1-2 | . | TRBV19 | CPNEVTGSAYGYTF | TGTCCCAACGAGGTAACGGGGTCGGCCTATGGCTACACCTTC
TRBD1 | TRBJ1-2 | . | TRBV5-6 | CASSDGTVAYTF | TGTGCCAGCAGCGACGGGACAGTGGCCTACACCTTC
TRBD1 | TRBJ2-1 | once | TRBV10-3 | CAAAGGSEQFF | TGTGCCGCTGCAGGGGGATCTGAGCAGTTCTTC
. | TRBJ1-5 | . | TRBV6-6 | CASRDNSYSNQPQHF | TGTGCCAGCAGGGACAACAGTTATAGCAATCAGCCCCAGCATTTT
TRBD1 | TRBJ1-2 | . | TRBV18 | CASSPDRGSYYGYTF | TGTGCCAGCTCACCGGACAGGGGGTCATACTATGGCTACACCTTC
. | TRBJ2-3 | . | TRBV10-3 | CAISEPGQGGDTQYF | TGTGCCATCAGTGAGCCGGGGCAGGGGGGAGATACGCAGTATTTT
TRBD2 | TRBJ2-5 | . | TRBV5-1 | CASSRGREETQYF | TGCGCCAGCAGCCGGGGGAGGGAAGAGACCCAGTACTTC
. | TRBJ1-6 | . | TRBV7-2 | CASSFKSQNSPLHF | TGTGCCAGCAGCTTCAAATCCCAGAATTCACCCCTCCACTTT
TRBD1 | TRBJ2-5 | few | TRBV5-1 | CASSRTGAETQYF | TGCGCCAGCAGCAGGACAGGGGCGGAGACCCAGTACTTC
. | TRBJ1-5 | few | TRBV29-1 | CSVATGTRDQPQHF | TGCAGCGTTGCCACCGGGACAAGGGATCAGCCCCAGCATTTT
. | TRBJ1-5 | . | TRBV28 | CASSLPAWRGARGSNQPQHF | TGTGCCAGCAGTTTGCCCGCCTGGCGGGGGGCGAGGGGTAGCAATCAGCCCCAGCATTTT
. | TRBJ2-3 | . | TRBV4-3 | CASSQDLDSLRSDTQYF | TGCGCCAGCAGCCAAGATTTGGACAGCCTCCGTTCAGATACGCAGTATTTT